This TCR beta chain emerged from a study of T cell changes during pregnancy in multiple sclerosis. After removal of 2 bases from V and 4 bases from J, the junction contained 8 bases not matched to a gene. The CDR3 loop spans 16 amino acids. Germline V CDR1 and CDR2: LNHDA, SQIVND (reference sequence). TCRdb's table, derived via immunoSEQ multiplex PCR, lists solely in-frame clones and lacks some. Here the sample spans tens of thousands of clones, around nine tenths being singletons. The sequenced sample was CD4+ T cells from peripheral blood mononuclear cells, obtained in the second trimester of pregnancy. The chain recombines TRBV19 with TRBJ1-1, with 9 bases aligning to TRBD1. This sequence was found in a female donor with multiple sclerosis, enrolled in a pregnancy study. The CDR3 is CASSIQQGALTTEAFF. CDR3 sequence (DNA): TGTGCCAGTAGTATACAACAGGGGGCGCTTACCACTGAAGCTTTCTTT.